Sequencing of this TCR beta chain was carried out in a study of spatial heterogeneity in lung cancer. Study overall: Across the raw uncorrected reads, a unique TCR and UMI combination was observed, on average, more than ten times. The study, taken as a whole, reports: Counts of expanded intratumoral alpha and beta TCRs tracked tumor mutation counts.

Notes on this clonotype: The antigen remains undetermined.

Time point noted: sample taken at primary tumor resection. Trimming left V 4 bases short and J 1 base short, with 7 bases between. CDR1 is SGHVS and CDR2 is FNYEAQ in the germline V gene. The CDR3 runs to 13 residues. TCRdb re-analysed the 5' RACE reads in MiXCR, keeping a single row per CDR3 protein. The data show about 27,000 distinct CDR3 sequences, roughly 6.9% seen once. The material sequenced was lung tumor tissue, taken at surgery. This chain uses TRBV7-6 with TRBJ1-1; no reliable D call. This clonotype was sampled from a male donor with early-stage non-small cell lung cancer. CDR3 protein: CASSSQENTEAFF. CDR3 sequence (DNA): TGTGCCAGCAGCTCCCAGGAGAACACTGAAGCTTTCTTT.